Presented here are 15 T cell receptor beta chains from one specimen sequenced in a study of blood T cell repertoires in COVID-19. TCRdb's table, derived via immunoSEQ multiplex PCR, lists solely in-frame clones and lacks some. The repertoire holds about 9,900 clones, with around 80% as singletons. The sample was peripheral blood. The receptors were gathered from a man aged 60 to 75 with active COVID-19.

This clone was recorded once. The chain combines TRBV7-2 with TRBJ2-1, with a tentative D call TRBD1 (7 bases). In germline, CDR1 is SGHTA, CDR2 FQGNSA. This CDR3 has 17 residues. The ends were cut back, 1 base at V and 6 bases at J, with 19 bases in the middle. CDR3 coding DNA: TGTGCCAGCAGCTTAGTGGCGGGAACAGGGGCGATCAATGAGCAGTTCTTC. Protein: CASSLVAGTGAINEQFF.

J is TRBJ1-1 and V is TRBV12-3 or TRBV12-4; D is uncertain. This CDR3 spans 12 amino acids. V dropped 6 bases and J dropped 8 bases, with 13 bases sitting between them. In DNA form, the CDR3 reads TGTGCCAGCAGGAGCCAGTTCGGGGAAGCTTTCTTT. It yields the protein CASRSQFGEAFF.

The chain is built from TRBV4-2 and TRBJ1-2; 7 nucleotides agree with TRBD1. This CDR3 is 14 amino acids long. The V gene end was trimmed by 2 bases and the J gene end by 3 bases; junction bases not matched to a gene: 3. Germline CDR1 is LGHNA and CDR2 is YNFKEQ. CDR3 bases: TGTGCCAGCAGCCAATCTGGGACAGACTATGGCTACACCTTC. This codes for CASSQSGTDYGYTF.

This clone was seen a handful of times. This chain links TRBV4-2 with TRBJ1-2; tentatively, D is TRBD1 (5 bases). The germline V gene encodes CDR1 LGHNA and CDR2 YNFKEQ. This CDR3 has 15 residues. Trimming removed 0 bases from V and 4 bases from J, with 12 bases in between. The CDR3 loop reads CASSQDLRGVYGYTF. For the CDR3, the DNA is TGTGCCAGCAGCCAAGATCTGCGGGGGGTCTATGGCTACACCTTC.

V is TRBV27 and J is TRBJ2-7, with D perhaps TRBD1 (6 bases). The germline V gene has CDR1 MNHEY and CDR2 SMNVEV (reference sequence). This CDR3 spans 15 amino acids. V was shortened by 5 bases and J by 1 base, with 15 bases between the two germline ends. CDR3 in amino acids: CASSPQGQASYEQYF. The CDR3 DNA is TGTGCCAGCAGTCCACAGGGACAAGCTTCCTACGAGCAGTACTTC.

The chain uses TRBV19 and TRBJ2-6, with a weak D call TRBD1 (6 bases). The CDR3 is made up of 16 amino acids. V was pared by 5 bases and J by 0 bases, with 11 bases between. CDR1 and CDR2 (germline): LNHDA, SQIVND (reference sequence). Here the CDR3 DNA reads TGTGCCAGTAGTGAGCAGGGGAGCTCTGGGGCCAACGTCCTGACTTTC. Translating gives CASSEQGSSGANVLTF.

The chain couples TRBV21-1 to TRBJ2-7; the table's D call of TRBD1 was not tested on the DNA. TRBV21-1 is a recognized pseudogene. This CDR3 spans 13 amino acids. The CDR3 DNA reads TGTGCCAGCAGCAAAGAGGACAGGGACGAGCAGTACTTC. The encoded protein is CASSKEDRDEQYF.

This chain links TRBV27 with TRBJ1-3; 9 bases map to TRBD1. This CDR3 region has 14 residues. CDR1 and CDR2 (germline): MNHEY, SMNVEV (reference sequence). Losses at the gene ends were 5 bases for V and 4 bases for J; bases not matched to a gene: 3. As DNA, the CDR3 is TGTGCCAGCAGTATAACAGGGGGCGGAAACACCATATATTTT. It specifies CASSITGGGNTIYF.

The chain joins TRBV7-2 to TRBJ2-1; tentative D call: TRBD2 (5 bases). CDR1 is SGHTA and CDR2 is FQGNSA in the germline V gene. V was cut by 3 bases and J by 7 bases, with 16 bases left in between. The CDR3 sequence is 15 residues long. The CDR3 spells CASSFKSGDLNEQFF. DNA of the CDR3: TGTGCCAGCAGCTTCAAATCCGGGGATTTAAATGAGCAGTTCTTC.

This clone was seen only once. This chain uses TRBV18 with TRBJ2-2; TRBD2 matches 8 bases. V was pared by 4 bases and J by 1 base, with 2 bases of the junction left unmatched. The V gene's germline CDR1 is KGHSH and CDR2 LQKENI. The CDR3 covers 15 residues. The CDR3 protein is CASSQLAGNTGELFF. The CDR3 nucleotides read TGTGCCAGCTCACAGCTAGCGGGGAACACCGGGGAGCTGTTTTTT.

The chain carries TRBV7-2 and TRBJ2-4; 8 bases agree with TRBD1. CDR3 size: 15 residues. Trimming cost V 4 bases and J 3 bases; bases outside gene matches: 5. The germline gives CDR1 SGHTA, CDR2 FQGNSA. The CDR3 is CASSSDRGGKNIQYF. Here the CDR3 DNA reads TGTGCCAGCAGCTCAGACAGGGGTGGCAAAAACATTCAGTACTTC.

The chain has TRBV11-2 and TRBJ1-2; perhaps TRBD1 as D (6 bases). Trimming removed 4 bases from V and 5 bases from J, with 20 bases in between. Germline V gives CDR1 SGHAT, CDR2 FQNNGV. The CDR3 length is 16 residues. CDR3 amino acids: CASSSVRWGPRYGYTF. In DNA, the CDR3 is TGTGCCAGCAGCTCAGTGAGGTGGGGGCCAAGGTATGGCTACACCTTC.

This rearrangement joins TRBV7-3 to TRBJ2-1, with 9 bases matching TRBD2. The CDR3 spans 15 residues. From germline, CDR1 is SGHTA and CDR2 FQGTGA. The ends lost 5 bases at V and 5 bases at J; junction bases unmatched: 7. The CDR3 protein is CASSRGSGSDNEQFF. For the CDR3, the DNA is TGTGCCAGCAGCCGCGGTAGCGGGAGCGACAATGAGCAGTTCTTC. The variable domain in full, with the rest retrieved from reference TRBV7-3 and TRBJ2-1, is GAGVSQTPSNKVTEKGKYVELRCDPISGHTALYWYRQSLGQGPEFLIYFQGTGAADDSGLPNDRFFAVRPEGSVSTLKIQRTERGDSAVYLCASSRGSGSDNEQFFGPGTRLTVL.

As DNA, the CDR3 is TGTGCCAGCAGTTCAGGGCAGGCTTACACCGGGGAGCTGTTTTTT. It specifies CASSSGQAYTGELFF. The rearrangement joins TRBV28 to TRBJ2-2; possible D gene TRBD1, 5 bases. The germline V and J ends were trimmed by 4 bases and 3 bases, with 12 bases remaining between them. CDR1 MDHEN and CDR2 SYDVKM come from the germline V gene. The CDR3 is 15 amino acids.

This chain joins TRBV6-2 or TRBV6-3 and TRBJ2-3, with 9 bases matching TRBD1. CDR1 is MNHEY, CDR2 SVGEGT, per germline. Losses at the gene ends were 2 bases for V and 4 bases for J; bases not matched to a gene: 7. This CDR3 contains 16 residues. This chain's CDR3 is CASSYGGQGSADTQYF. The CDR3 nucleotides read TGTGCCAGCAGTTACGGAGGACAGGGGAGTGCAGATACGCAGTATTTT.